This is a list of T cell receptor beta chains from one sample in a study of T cells in localized non-small cell lung cancer. Only in-frame clones appear in the TCRdb table, and some are missing; sequencing was by immunoSEQ multiplex PCR. The sample lists 1,500 to 2,500 clones; about 18% were seen once. The source material was lung tumor tissue, sampled before any cancer treatment. The receptors stem from a man aged 40-75 years with stage I lung adenocarcinoma. Both conserved end residues are trimmed from each CDR3.

cdr3_length j_call v_call cdr3_aa
11 TRBJ1-2 TRBV19 ASSMGGNYGYT
15 TRBJ2-7 TRBV28 ASSTPSSTGYSYEQY
9 TRBJ2-7 TRBV6-7 ASSHSNEQY
15 TRBJ2-2 TRBV9 ASSQGPSSSYTGELF
11 TRBJ1-1 TRBV7-2 ASSPEAVTEAF
11 TRBJ2-1 TRBV7-4 ASREGPNNEQF
13 TRBJ2-3 TRBV6-8 ASSWSSENTDTQY
14 TRBJ2-6 TRBV14 ASSQDSISGANVLT
13 TRBJ1-1 TRBV5-1 ASSVAGTMNTEAF
13 TRBJ2-3 TRBV19 ASKSLAGSTDTQY
11 TRBJ1-2 TRBV12-5 ASGGQGAYGYT
12 TRBJ2-2 TRBV11-3 ASSSPLETGELF
13 TRBJ2-2 TRBV11-3 ASSWQAANTGELF
13 TRBJ2-1 TRBV6-8 ASSSLAYIYNEQF
13 TRBJ1-2 TRBV11-3 ASRMGGDASYGYT
12 TRBJ1-2 TRBV6-8 ASSHGQGDYGYT
14 TRBJ2-7 TRBV11-3 ASSQSGGREGHEQY
11 TRBJ2-2 TRBV6-8 ASKEGDTGELF
13 TRBJ2-5 TRBV6-8 ASSYGTRADETQY
14 TRBJ1-4 TRBV15 ATSRDIGTYNEKLF
15 TRBJ1-3 TRBV18 ASSSAGGFDSGNTIY
12 TRBJ2-7 TRBV5-1 ASSSQGALGEQY
12 TRBJ1-1 TRBV10-2 ASSVGPLPTEAF
12 TRBJ2-1 TRBV11-3 ASSWGDSYNEQF
14 TRBJ1-3 TRBV11-3 ASSSSPITSGNTIY
14 TRBJ2-2 TRBV11-3 ASTHEVGANTGELF
13 TRBJ1-5 TRBV19 ASANEGNGNQPQH
14 TRBJ1-6 TRBV11-3 ASSLRGRAGNSPLH
13 TRBJ1-1 TRBV5-1 ASSERTGWDTEAF
14 TRBJ2-7 TRBV11-3 ASSPGLAGIVYEQY
14 TRBJ2-5 TRBV11-3 ASSLNAGTYQETQY
15 TRBJ2-1 TRBV10-3 AISEGSGNPSYNEQF
13 TRBJ1-6 TRBV19 ASTPTGIGFSPLH
13 TRBJ2-3 TRBV6-8 ASSSSLARTDTQY
15 TRBJ1-4 TRBV18 ASSPGARTGNNEKLF
15 TRBJ2-3 TRBV9 ASSVVPTGQGADTQY
11 TRBJ1-6 TRBV30 ALSEAGNSPLH
13 TRBJ1-1 TRBV11-3 ASSSHPQANTEAF
13 TRBJ2-3 TRBV18 ASSRTSGEADTQY
10 TRBJ2-7 TRBV6-8 ASRRGGTEQY
18 TRBJ2-1 TRBV11-3 ASSLGGVTSGWSSYNEQF